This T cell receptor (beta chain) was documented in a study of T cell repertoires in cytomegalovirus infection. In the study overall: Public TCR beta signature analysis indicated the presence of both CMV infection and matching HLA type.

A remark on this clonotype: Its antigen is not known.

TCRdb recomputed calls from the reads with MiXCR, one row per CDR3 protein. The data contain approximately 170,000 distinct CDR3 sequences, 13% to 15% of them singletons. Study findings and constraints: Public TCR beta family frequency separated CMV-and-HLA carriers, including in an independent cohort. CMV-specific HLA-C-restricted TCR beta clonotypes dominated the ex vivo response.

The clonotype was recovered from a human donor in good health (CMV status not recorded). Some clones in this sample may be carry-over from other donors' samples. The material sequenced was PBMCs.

The CDR3 loop reads CASSPWRGGNYGYTF. CDR3 DNA: TGTGCCAGTAGCCCCTGGAGAGGGGGGAACTATGGCTACACCTTC. V is TRBV19 and J is TRBJ1-2, with D perhaps matching TRBD1 (6 bases). This CDR3 region has 15 residues. The germline CDR1 and CDR2 sequences are LNHDA and SQIVND (reference sequence). V lost 6 bases and J 2 bases, leaving 16 bases between the germline ends.